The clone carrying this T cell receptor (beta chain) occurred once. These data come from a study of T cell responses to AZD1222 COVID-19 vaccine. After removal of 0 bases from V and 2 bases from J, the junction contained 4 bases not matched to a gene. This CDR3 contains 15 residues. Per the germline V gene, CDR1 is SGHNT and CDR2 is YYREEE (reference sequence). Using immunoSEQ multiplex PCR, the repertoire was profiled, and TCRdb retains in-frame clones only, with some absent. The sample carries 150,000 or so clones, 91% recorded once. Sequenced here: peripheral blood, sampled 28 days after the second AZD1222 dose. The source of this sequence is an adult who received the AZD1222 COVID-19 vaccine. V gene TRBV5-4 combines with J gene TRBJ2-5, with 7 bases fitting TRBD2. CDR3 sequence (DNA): TGTGCCAGCAGCTTGGTACCGGGAGGACAAGAGACCCAGTACTTC. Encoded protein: CASSLVPGGQETQYF.